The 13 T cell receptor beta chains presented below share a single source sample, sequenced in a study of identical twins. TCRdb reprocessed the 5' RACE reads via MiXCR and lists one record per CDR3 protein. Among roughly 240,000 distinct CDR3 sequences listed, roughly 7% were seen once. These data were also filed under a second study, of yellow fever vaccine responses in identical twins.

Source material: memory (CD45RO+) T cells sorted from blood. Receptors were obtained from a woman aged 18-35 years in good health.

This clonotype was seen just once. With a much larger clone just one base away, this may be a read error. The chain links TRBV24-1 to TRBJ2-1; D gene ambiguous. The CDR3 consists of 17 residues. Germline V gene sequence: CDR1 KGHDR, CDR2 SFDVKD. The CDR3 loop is CATSDPSTGSFSNEQLF. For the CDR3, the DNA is TGTGCCACCAGTGACCCCTCGACTGGTAGCTTTTCCAATGAGCAGCTCTTC.

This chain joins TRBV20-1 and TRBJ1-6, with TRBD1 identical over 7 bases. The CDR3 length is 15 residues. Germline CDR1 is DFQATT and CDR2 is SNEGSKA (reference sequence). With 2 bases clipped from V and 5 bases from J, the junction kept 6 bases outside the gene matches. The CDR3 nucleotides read TGCAGTGCTAGAAGTACACAGGGGAATAATTCACCCCTCCACTTT. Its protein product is CSARSTQGNNSPLHF.

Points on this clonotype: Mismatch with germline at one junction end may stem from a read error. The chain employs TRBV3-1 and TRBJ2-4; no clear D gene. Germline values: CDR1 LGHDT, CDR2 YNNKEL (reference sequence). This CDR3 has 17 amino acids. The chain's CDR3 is CACSQGSSEIMVNIQYF. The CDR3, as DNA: TGTGCCTGCAGCCAAGGTTCCTCGGAGATCATGGTGAACATTCAGTACTTC. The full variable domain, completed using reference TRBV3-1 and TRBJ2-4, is DTAVSQTPKYLVTQMGNDKSIKCEQNLGHDTMYWYKQDSKKFLKIMFSYNNKELIINETVPNRFSPKSPDKAHLNLHINSLELGDSAVYFCACSQGSSEIMVNIQYFGAGTRLSVL.

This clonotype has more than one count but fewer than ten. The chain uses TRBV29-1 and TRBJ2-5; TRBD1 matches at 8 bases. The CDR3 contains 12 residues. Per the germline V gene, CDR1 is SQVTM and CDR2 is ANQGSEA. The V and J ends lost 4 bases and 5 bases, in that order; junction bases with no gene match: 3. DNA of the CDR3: TGCAGCGTTGGGACAGGGAGGGAGACCCAGTACTTC. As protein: CSVGTGRETQYF.

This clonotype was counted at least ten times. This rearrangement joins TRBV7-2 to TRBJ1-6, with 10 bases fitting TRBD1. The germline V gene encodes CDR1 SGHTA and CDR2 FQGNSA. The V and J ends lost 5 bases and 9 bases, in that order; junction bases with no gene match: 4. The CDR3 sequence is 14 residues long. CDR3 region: CASSDRGRGSPLHF. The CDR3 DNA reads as TGTGCCAGCAGCGACAGGGGGCGCGGTTCACCCCTCCACTTT.

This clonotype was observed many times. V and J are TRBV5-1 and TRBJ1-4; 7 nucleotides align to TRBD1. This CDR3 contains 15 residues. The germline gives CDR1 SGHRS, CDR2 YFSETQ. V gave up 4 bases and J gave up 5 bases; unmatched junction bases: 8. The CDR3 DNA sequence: TGCGCCAGCAGCAGAAGACAGGGTGAAAATGAAAAACTGTTTTTT. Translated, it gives CASSRRQGENEKLFF.

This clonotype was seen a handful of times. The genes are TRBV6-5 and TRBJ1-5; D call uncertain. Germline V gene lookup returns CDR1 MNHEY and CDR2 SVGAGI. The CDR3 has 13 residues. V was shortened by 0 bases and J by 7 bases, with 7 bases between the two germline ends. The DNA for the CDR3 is TGTGCCAGCAGTTACTCGGCCGTACAGCCCCAGCATTTT. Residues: CASSYSAVQPQHF.

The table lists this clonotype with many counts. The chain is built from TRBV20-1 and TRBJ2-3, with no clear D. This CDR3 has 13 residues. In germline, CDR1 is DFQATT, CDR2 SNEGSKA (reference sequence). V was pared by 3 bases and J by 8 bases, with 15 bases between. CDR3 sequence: CSARKGSTGTQYF. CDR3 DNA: TGCAGTGCTAGGAAAGGGTCCACGGGTACGCAGTATTTT.

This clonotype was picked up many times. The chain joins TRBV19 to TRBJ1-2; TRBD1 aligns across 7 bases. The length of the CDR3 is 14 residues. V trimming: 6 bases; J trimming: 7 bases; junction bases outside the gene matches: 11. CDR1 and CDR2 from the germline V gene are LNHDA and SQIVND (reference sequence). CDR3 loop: CASSHRTGEGGYTF. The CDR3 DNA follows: TGTGCCAGTAGCCACCGAACAGGGGAGGGTGGCTACACCTTC.

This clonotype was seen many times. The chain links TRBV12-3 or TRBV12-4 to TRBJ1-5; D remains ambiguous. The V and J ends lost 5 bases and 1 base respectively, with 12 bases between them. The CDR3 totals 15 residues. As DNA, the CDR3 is TGTGCCAGCAGTCCGAGACACGGGAGCAATCAGCCCCAGCATTTT. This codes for CASSPRHGSNQPQHF.

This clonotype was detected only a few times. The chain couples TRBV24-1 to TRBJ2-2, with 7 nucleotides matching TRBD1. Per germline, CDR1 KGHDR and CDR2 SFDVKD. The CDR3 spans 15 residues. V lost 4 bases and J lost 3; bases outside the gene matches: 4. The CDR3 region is CATSEPDRDTGELFF. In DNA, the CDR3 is TGTGCCACCAGTGAACCCGACAGGGACACCGGGGAGCTGTTTTTT.

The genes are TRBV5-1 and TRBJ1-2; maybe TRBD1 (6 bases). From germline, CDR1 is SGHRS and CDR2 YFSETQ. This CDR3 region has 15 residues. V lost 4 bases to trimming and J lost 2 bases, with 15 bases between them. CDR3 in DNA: TGCGCCAGCAGCCCGCGACAGGCCGCCAACTATGGCTACACCTTC. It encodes CASSPRQAANYGYTF.

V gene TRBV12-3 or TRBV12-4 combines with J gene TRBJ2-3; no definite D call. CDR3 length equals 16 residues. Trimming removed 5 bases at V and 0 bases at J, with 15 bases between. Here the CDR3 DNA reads TGTGCCAGCAGTGTCCATCCAGCGTCTAGCACAGATACGCAGTATTTT. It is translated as CASSVHPASSTDTQYF.